Described below is a single T cell receptor (beta chain) sequence and its context. Its matching antigen is unknown. The method was immunoSEQ multiplex PCR; TCRdb's version includes in-frame clones alone and lacks a portion of them. This sample has approximately 50,000 clones, with 70% to 90% found just once. CDR1 SGHAT and CDR2 FQDESV come from the germline V gene (reference sequence). V shed 4 bases and J 0 bases; nucleotides not matched to a gene: 6. The CDR3 totals 16 residues. This sample was included in a study of radiotherapy plus CTLA-4 blockade in lung cancer. Study-level points and caveats: In blood, tumor-derived TCR clones expanded after radiotherapy plus ipilimumab.

The J gene is TRBJ2-3, the V gene TRBV11-1, with TRBD1 matching 8 bases. The sequence was collected from a human donor with non-small cell lung cancer that progressed on radiotherapy plus ipilimumab. Some clones in this sample may be carry-over from other donors' samples. The sequenced sample was peripheral blood, obtained from a patient treated with radiotherapy plus ipilimumab. The CDR3 protein is CASSSTWDRSTDTQYF. The CDR3 nucleotides read TGTGCCAGCAGCTCCACCTGGGACAGGAGCACAGATACGCAGTATTTT.